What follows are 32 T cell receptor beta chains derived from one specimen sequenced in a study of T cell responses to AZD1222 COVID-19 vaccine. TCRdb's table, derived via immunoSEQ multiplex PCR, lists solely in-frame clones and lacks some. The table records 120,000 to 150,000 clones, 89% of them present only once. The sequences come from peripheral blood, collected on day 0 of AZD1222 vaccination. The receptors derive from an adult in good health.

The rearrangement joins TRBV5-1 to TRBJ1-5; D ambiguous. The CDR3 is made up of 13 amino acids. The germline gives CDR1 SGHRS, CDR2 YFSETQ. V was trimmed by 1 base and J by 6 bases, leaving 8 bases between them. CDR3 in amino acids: CASSLSSGQPQHF. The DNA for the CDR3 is TGCGCCAGCAGCTTGTCTTCCGGTCAGCCCCAGCATTTT.

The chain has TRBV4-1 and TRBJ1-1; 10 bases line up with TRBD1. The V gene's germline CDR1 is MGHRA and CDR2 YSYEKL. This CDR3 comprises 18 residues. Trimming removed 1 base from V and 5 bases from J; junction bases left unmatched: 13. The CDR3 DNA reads TGCGCCAGCAGCCAAGTCGCCGGGACAGGGGCCCCGAGGACTGAAGCTTTCTTT. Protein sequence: CASSQVAGTGAPRTEAFF.

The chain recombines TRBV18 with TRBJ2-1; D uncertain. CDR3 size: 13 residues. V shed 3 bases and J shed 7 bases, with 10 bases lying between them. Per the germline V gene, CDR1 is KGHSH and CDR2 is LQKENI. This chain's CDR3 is CASSPYLVNEQFF. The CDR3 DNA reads TGTGCCAGCTCACCTTACCTAGTGAATGAGCAGTTCTTC. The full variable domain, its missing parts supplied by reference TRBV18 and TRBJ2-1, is NAGVMQNPRHLVRRRGQEARLRCSPMKGHSHVYWYRQLPEEGLKFMVYLQKENIIDESGMPKERFSAEFPKEGPSILRIQQVVRGDSAAYFCASSPYLVNEQFFGPGTRLTVL.

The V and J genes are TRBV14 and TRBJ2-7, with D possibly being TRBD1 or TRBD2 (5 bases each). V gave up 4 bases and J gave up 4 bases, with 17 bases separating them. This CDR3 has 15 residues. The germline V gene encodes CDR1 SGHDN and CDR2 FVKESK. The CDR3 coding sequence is TGTGCCAGCAGCCCGTTCCGAGGGGCGGTGTACGAGCAGTACTTC. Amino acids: CASSPFRGAVYEQYF.

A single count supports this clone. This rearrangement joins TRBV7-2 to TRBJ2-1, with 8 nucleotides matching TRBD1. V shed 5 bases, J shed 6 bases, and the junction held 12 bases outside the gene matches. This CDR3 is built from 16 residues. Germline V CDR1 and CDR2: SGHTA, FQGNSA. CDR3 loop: CASSPGTGVVGNEQFF. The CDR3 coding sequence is TGTGCCAGCAGCCCCGGGACAGGCGTCGTGGGCAATGAGCAGTTCTTC.

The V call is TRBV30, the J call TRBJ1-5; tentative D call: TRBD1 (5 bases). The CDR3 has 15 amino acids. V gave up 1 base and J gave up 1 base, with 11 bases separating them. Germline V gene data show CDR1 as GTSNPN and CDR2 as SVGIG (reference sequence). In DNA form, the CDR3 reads TGTGCCTGGAGTGACCAGGGACTGAGCAATCAGCCCCAGCATTTT. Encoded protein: CAWSDQGLSNQPQHF.

The DNA of the CDR3 is TGTGCCAGCAGTCAAACACGGGACCCACACTCTGGGGCCAACGTCCTGACTTTC. It translates to CASSQTRDPHSGANVLTF. The chain joins TRBV28 to TRBJ2-6, with D perhaps TRBD1 or TRBD2 (5 bases each). Trimming left V 5 bases short and J 0 bases short, with 17 bases between. Germline assignment: CDR1 MDHEN and CDR2 SYDVKM. The CDR3 consists of 18 residues.

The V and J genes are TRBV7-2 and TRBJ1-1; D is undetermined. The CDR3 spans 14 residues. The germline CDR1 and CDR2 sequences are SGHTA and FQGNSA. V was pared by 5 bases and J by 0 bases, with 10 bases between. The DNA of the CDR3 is TGTGCCAGCAGCCCGGAGCCCTTGAACACTGAAGCTTTCTTT. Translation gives CASSPEPLNTEAFF.

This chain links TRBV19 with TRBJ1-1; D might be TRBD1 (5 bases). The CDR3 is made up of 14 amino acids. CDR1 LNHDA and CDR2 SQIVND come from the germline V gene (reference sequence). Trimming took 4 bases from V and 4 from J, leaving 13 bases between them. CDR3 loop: CASSKNRRGTEAFF. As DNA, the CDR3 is TGTGCCAGTAGTAAGAATCGGAGGGGCACTGAAGCTTTCTTT.

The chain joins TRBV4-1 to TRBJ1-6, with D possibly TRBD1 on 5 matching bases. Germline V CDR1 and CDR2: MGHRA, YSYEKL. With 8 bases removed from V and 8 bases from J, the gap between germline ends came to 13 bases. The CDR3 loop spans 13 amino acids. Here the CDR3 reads CASGDWAYSPLHF. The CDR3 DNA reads TGCGCCAGCGGGGACTGGGCATATTCACCCCTCCACTTT.

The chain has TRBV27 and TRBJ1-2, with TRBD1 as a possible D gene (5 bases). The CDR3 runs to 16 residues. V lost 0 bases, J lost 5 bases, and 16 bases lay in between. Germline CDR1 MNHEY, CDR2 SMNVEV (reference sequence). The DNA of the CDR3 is TGTGCCAGCAGTTTATCGCAGGGCTCAAAGACTTATGGCTACACCTTC. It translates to CASSLSQGSKTYGYTF.

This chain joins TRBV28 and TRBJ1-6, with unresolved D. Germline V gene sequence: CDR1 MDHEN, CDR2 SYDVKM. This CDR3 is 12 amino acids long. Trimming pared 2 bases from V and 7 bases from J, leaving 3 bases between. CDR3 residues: CASSLGNSPLHF. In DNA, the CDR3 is TGTGCCAGCAGTTTAGGGAATTCACCCCTCCACTTT.

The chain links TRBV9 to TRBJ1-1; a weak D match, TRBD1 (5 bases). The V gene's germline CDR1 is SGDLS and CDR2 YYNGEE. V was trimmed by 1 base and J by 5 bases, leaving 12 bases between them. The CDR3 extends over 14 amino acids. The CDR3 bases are TGTGCCAGCAGCGTAACAGGTCAGGTAACTGAAGCTTTCTTT. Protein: CASSVTGQVTEAFF.

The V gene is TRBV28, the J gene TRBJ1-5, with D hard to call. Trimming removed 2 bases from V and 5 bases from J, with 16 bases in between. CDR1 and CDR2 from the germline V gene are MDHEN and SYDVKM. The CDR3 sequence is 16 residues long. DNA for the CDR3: TGTGCCAGCAGTTTACCCCGTCCGGGGTTACATCAGCCCCAGCATTTT. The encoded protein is CASSLPRPGLHQPQHF.

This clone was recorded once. The DNA for the CDR3 is TGTGCCAGCAGCTCCGGGACAGTGGGGGAAAAACTGTTTTTT. Its protein product is CASSSGTVGEKLFF. This chain uses TRBV7-9 with TRBJ1-4; 7 bases line up with TRBD1. J lost 8 bases, V lost 4 bases, and 7 bases had no gene match. The CDR3 covers 14 residues. CDR1 and CDR2 from the germline V gene are SEHNR and FQNEAQ (reference sequence).

The CDR3 region is CASSHPGTGGFGELFF. DNA of the CDR3: TGCGCCAGCAGTCACCCCGGGACAGGGGGCTTCGGGGAGCTGTTTTTT. V usage is TRBV23-1 and J usage is TRBJ2-2; 12 nucleotides line up with TRBD1. TRBV23-1 is reported as an ORF; its role is uncertain. V lost 3 bases to trimming and J lost 7 bases; unmatched junction nucleotides: 6. The CDR3 totals 16 residues.

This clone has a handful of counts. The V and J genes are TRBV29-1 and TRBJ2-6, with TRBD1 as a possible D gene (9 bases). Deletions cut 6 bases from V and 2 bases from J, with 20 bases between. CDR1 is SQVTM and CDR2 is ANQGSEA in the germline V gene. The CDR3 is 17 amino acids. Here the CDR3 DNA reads TGCAGCGTCGGGGGGGAAGGGACAGGGACTGGGGCCAACGTCCTGACTTTC. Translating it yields CSVGGEGTGTGANVLTF.

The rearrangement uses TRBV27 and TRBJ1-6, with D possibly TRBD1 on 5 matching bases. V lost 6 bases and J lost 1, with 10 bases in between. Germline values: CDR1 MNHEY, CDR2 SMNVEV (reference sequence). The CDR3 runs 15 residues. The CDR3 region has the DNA TGTGCCAGCAGCGCAGGGCGTTCCTATAATTCACCCCTCCACTTT. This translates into CASSAGRSYNSPLHF.

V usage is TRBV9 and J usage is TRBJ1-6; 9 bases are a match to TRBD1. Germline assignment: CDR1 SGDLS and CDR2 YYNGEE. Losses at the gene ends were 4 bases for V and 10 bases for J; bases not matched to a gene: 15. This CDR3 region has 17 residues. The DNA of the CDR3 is TGTGCCAGCAGCCCCAGGGGACAGGGCACGACCTTATCACCCCTCCACTTT. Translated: CASSPRGQGTTLSPLHF.

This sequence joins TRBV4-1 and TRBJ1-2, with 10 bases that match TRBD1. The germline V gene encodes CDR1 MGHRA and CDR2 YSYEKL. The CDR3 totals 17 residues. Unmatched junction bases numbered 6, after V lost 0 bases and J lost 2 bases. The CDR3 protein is CASSQEIPGQGNYGYTF. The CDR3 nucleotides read TGCGCCAGCAGCCAAGAAATCCCGGGACAGGGGAACTATGGCTACACCTTC.

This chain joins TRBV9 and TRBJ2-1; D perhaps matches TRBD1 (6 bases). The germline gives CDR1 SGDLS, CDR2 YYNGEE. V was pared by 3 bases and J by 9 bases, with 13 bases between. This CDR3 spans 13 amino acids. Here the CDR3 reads CASSAGVSAEQFF. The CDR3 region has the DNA TGTGCCAGCAGCGCAGGGGTCTCCGCTGAGCAGTTCTTC.

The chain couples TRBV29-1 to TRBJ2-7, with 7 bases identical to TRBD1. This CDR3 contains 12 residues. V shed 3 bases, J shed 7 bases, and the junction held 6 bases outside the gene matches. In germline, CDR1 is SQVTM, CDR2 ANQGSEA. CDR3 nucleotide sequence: TGCAGCGTTGAGAGGGGGCGGCGGGAGCAGTACTTC. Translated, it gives CSVERGRREQYF.

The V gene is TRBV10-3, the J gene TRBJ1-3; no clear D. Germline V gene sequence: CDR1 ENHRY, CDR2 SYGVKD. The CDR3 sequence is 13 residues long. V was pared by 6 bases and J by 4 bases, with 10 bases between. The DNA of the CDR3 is TGTGCCATCAGGGCGGCCACGGGAAACACCATATATTTT. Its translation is CAIRAATGNTIYF.

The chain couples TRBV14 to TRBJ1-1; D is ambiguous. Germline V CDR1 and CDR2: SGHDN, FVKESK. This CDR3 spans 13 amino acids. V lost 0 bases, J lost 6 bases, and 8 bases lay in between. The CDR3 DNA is TGTGCCAGCAGCCAAGATTTGGGCGCTGAAGCTTTCTTT. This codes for CASSQDLGAEAFF. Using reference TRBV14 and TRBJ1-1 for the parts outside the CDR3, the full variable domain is EAGVTQFPSHSVIEKGQTVTLRCDPISGHDNLYWYRRVMGKEIKFLLHFVKESKQDESGMPNNRFLAERTGGTYSTLKVQPAELEDSGVYFCASSQDLGAEAFFGQGTRLTVV.

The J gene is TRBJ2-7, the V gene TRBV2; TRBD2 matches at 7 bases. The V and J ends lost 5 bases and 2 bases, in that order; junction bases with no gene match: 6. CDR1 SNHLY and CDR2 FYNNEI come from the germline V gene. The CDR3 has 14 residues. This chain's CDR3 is CASSIELATYEQYF. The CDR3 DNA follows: TGTGCCAGCAGTATTGAACTAGCGACCTACGAGCAGTACTTC.

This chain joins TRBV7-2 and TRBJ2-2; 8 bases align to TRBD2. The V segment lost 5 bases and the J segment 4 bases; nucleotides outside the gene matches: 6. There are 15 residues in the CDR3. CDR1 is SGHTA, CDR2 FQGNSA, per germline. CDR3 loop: CASSPPGGATGELFF. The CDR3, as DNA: TGTGCCAGCAGCCCCCCGGGGGGGGCCACCGGGGAGCTGTTTTTT. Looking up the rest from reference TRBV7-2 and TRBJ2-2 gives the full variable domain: GAGVSQSPSNKVTEKGKDVELRCDPISGHTALYWYRQSLGQGLEFLIYFQGNSAPDKSGLPSDRFSAERTGGSVSTLTIQRTQQEDSAVYLCASSPPGGATGELFFGEGSRLTVL.

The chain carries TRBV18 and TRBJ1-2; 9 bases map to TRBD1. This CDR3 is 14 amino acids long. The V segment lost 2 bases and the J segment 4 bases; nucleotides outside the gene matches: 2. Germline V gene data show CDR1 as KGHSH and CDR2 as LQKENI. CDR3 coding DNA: TGTGCCAGCTCACCATCGACAGGGGGCTATGGCTACACCTTC. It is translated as CASSPSTGGYGYTF. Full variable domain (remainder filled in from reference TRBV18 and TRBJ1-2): NAGVMQNPRHLVRRRGQEARLRCSPMKGHSHVYWYRQLPEEGLKFMVYLQKENIIDESGMPKERFSAEFPKEGPSILRIQQVVRGDSAAYFCASSPSTGGYGYTFGSGTRLTVV.

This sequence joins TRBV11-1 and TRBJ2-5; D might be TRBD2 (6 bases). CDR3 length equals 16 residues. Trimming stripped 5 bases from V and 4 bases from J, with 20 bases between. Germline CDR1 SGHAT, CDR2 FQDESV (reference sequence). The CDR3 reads CASSLTGRIGGETQYF. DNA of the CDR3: TGTGCCAGCAGCCTGACGGGACGAATCGGGGGAGAGACCCAGTACTTC.

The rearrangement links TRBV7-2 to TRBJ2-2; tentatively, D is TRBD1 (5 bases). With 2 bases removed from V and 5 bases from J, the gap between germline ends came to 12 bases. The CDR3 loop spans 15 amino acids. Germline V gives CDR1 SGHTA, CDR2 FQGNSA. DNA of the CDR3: TGTGCCAGCAGCTTATATAGGGGTGGGACCGGGGAGCTGTTTTTT. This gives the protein CASSLYRGGTGELFF.

The CDR3 sequence: CASSLSEGEFF. In DNA, the CDR3 is TGTGCCAGCAGCTTGTCAGAAGGGGAGTTCTTC. V gene TRBV6-5 combines with J gene TRBJ2-1; tentative D call: TRBD1 (5 bases). CDR3 length: 11 amino acids. In germline, CDR1 is MNHEY, CDR2 SVGAGI. Trimming took 6 bases from V and 14 from J, leaving 14 bases between them.

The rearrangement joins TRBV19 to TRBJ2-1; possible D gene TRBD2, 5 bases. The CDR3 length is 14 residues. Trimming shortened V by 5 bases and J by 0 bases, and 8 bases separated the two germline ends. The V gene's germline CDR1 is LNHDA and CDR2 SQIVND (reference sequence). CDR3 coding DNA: TGTGCCAGTAGTGAGCGGAGCTCCTACAATGAGCAGTTCTTC. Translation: CASSERSSYNEQFF.

For the CDR3, the DNA is TGTGCCAGCAGCTTAACTGGGGGCTCTATCGGCAACACCATATATTTT. This encodes CASSLTGGSIGNTIYF. This chain uses TRBV7-2 with TRBJ1-3, with D perhaps TRBD1 (6 bases). CDR1 is SGHTA and CDR2 is FQGNSA in the germline V gene. The CDR3 consists of 16 residues. The V and J ends lost 2 bases and 7 bases respectively, with 18 bases between them.